The next 32 T cell receptor beta chains were all read from a single sample in a study of blood T cell repertoires in COVID-19. The assay was immunoSEQ multiplex PCR, and TCRdb's table has in-frame clones only and misses some. The data contain a few hundred thousand clones, nearly 90% of them singletons. The sequenced material came from PBMCs or T cells enriched from blood (not recorded which). The receptors come from a woman under 40 who had recovered from COVID-19.

The J gene is TRBJ2-5, the V gene TRBV27; perhaps TRBD2 as D (5 bases). CDR3 length: 14 residues. The V and J ends lost 6 bases and 2 bases respectively, with 13 bases between them. CDR1 MNHEY and CDR2 SMNVEV come from the germline V gene (reference sequence). CDR3 residues: CASRTRPGQETQYF. CDR3 DNA: TGTGCCAGCAGAACCAGACCGGGACAAGAGACCCAGTACTTC.

The chain is built from TRBV7-9 and TRBJ1-1; tentatively, D is TRBD1 (5 bases). The germline CDR1 and CDR2 sequences are SEHNR and FQNEAQ (reference sequence). V was pared by 2 bases and J by 2 bases, with 12 bases between. The length of the CDR3 is 15 residues. The CDR3: CASSLPRQTNTEAFF. In DNA, the CDR3 is TGTGCCAGCAGCTTACCGCGACAGACCAACACTGAAGCTTTCTTT.

This clone was seen once. This chain connects TRBV30 to TRBJ1-2, with 7 bases identical to TRBD1. Losses at the gene ends were 8 bases for V and 4 bases for J; bases not matched to a gene: 7. CDR3 length: 12 amino acids. Per germline, CDR1 GTSNPN and CDR2 SVGIG (reference sequence). The CDR3 coding sequence is TGTGCCGGTAGGGACAGAAGCTATGGCTACACCTTC. It specifies CAGRDRSYGYTF.

The rearrangement uses TRBV14 and TRBJ1-2, with D uncertain. Germline loops: CDR1 SGHDN, CDR2 FVKESK. The CDR3 is 13 residues long. Trimming removed 1 base from V and 1 base from J, with 4 bases in between. The DNA of the CDR3 is TGTGCCAGCAGCCAAGCAGTTAACTATGGCTACACCTTC. It encodes CASSQAVNYGYTF.

V gene TRBV5-1 combines with J gene TRBJ2-7, with a possible D match to TRBD1 (6 bases). Germline V gene lookup returns CDR1 SGHRS and CDR2 YFSETQ. The CDR3 length is 13 residues. Trimming stripped 3 bases from V and 5 bases from J, with 12 bases between. The CDR3 DNA reads TGCGCCAGCAGCTGGCAGGGGAATGACGAGCAGTACTTC. This encodes CASSWQGNDEQYF.

This chain connects TRBV6-5 to TRBJ2-1, with D maybe TRBD2 (6 bases). The CDR3 totals 15 residues. Between the trimmed V and J ends, which lost 10 bases and 2 bases, there was a span of 18 bases. Germline V gene lookup returns CDR1 MNHEY and CDR2 SVGAGI. The CDR3 loop reads CATSRAGTPYNEQFF. In nucleotides, the CDR3 is TGTGCCACCTCTAGAGCCGGGACTCCCTACAATGAGCAGTTCTTC.

The chain joins TRBV5-4 to TRBJ1-2, with no clear D. Germline V gene data show CDR1 as SGHNT and CDR2 as YYREEE (reference sequence). The CDR3 is 14 residues long. V gave up 1 base and J gave up 3 bases, with 10 bases separating them. For the CDR3, the DNA is TGTGCCAGCAGCTTGTTTGGGGAGGACTATGGCTACACCTTC. Translation: CASSLFGEDYGYTF.

The chain employs TRBV3-1 (or the pseudogene TRBV3-2) and TRBJ1-2; 9 bases map to TRBD1. The junction had 5 bases not matched to a gene; V was cut back by 4 bases and J by 8 bases. The CDR3 extends over 13 amino acids. Germline loops: CDR1 LGHDT, CDR2 YNNKEL (reference sequence). The CDR3 protein is CASSPGQGLGYTF. For the CDR3, the DNA is TGTGCCAGCAGCCCGGGACAGGGACTCGGCTACACCTTC.

This chain links TRBV2 with TRBJ1-5, with TRBD1 as a possible D gene (5 bases). Between the trimmed V and J ends, which lost 3 bases and 5 bases, there was a span of 8 bases. CDR3 size: 13 residues. Germline V gives CDR1 SNHLY, CDR2 FYNNEI. The CDR3 region has the DNA TGTGCCAGCAGTGATCAGGGTCATCAGCCCCAGCATTTT. Amino acids: CASSDQGHQPQHF. Supplemented by reference TRBV2 and TRBJ1-5, the full variable domain reads EPEVTQTPSHQVTQMGQEVILRCVPISNHLYFYWYRQILGQKVEFLVSFYNNEISEKSEIFDDQFSVERPDGSNFTLKIRSTKLEDSAMYFCASSDQGHQPQHFGDGTRLSIL.

The rearrangement joins TRBV2 to TRBJ2-1; 8 nucleotides match TRBD2. Germline loops: CDR1 SNHLY, CDR2 FYNNEI. V lost 6 bases to trimming and J lost 5 bases; unmatched junction nucleotides: 6. This CDR3 comprises 14 residues. CDR3 amino acids: CASRAGALNNEQFF. The CDR3 region has the DNA TGTGCCAGCAGAGCGGGAGCTCTCAACAATGAGCAGTTCTTC.

This chain uses TRBV5-1 with TRBJ1-3; tentative D call: TRBD1 (6 bases). This CDR3 is 16 amino acids long. V lost 4 bases and J lost 0, with 14 bases in between. The germline CDR1 and CDR2 sequences are SGHRS and YFSETQ. The DNA for the CDR3 is TGCGCCAGCAGCCCACTCACAGGGATCTCTGGAAACACCATATATTTT. It specifies CASSPLTGISGNTIYF. Complete variable domain (other parts from reference TRBV5-1 and TRBJ1-3): KAGVTQTPRYLIKTRGQQVTLSCSPISGHRSVSWYQQTPGQGLQFLFEYFSETQRNKGNFPGRFSGRQFSNSRSEMNVSTLELGDSALYLCASSPLTGISGNTIYFGEGSWLTVV.

The rearrangement links TRBV7-8 to TRBJ2-2, with 9 bases fitting TRBD2. CDR1 SGHVS and CDR2 FQNEAQ come from the germline V gene. Germline trimming cut 1 base from V and 3 bases from J; bases unmatched to any gene: 3. The CDR3 covers 16 residues. The CDR3 nucleotides read TGTGCCAGCAGCTTAGTTAGCGGGAGTGACACCGGGGAGCTGTTTTTT. Protein product: CASSLVSGSDTGELFF.

This clone was counted a single time. The chain recombines TRBV7-3 with TRBJ2-1; D perhaps matches TRBD2 (5 bases). The V end lost 5 bases, the J end lost 2 bases, and 16 bases lay between the germline ends. Germline V lookup: CDR1 SGHTA, CDR2 FQGTGA. The CDR3 contains 16 residues. The CDR3 is CASSVRASNPYNEQFF. The CDR3 coding sequence is TGTGCCAGCAGCGTCCGCGCTAGCAACCCCTACAATGAGCAGTTCTTC.

As concerns this clone: This sample includes further DNA sequences coding for the same CDR3. The chain combines TRBV7-9 with TRBJ2-1; 10 nucleotides agree with TRBD2. CDR1 and CDR2 (germline): SEHNR, FQNEAQ (reference sequence). This CDR3 is built from 15 residues. V gave up 0 bases and J gave up 4 bases; unmatched junction bases: 0. CDR3 coding DNA: TGTGCCAGCAGCTTAGCTAGCGGGAGGTACAATGAGCAGTTCTTC. Its translation: CASSLASGRYNEQFF.

Written as DNA, the CDR3 is TGTGCCAGCAGGGCCAGTAGGGGGGGAGTCTATGGCTACACCTTC. Amino acids: CASRASRGGVYGYTF. The V and J genes are TRBV6-5 and TRBJ1-2, with a weak D call TRBD1 (6 bases). Germline V gene sequence: CDR1 MNHEY, CDR2 SVGAGI. CDR3 length: 15 amino acids. V lost 6 bases and J lost 4, with 18 bases in between.

V gene TRBV2 combines with J gene TRBJ1-2; D is possibly TRBD1 (6 bases). CDR1 SNHLY and CDR2 FYNNEI come from the germline V gene. Trimming removed 0 bases from V and 8 bases from J, with 13 bases in between. The CDR3 runs 14 residues. CDR3 in amino acids: CASSEAGQGRGYTF. Written as DNA, the CDR3 is TGTGCCAGCAGTGAAGCTGGGCAGGGGAGAGGCTACACCTTC.

This clone was counted between two and nine times. This chain links TRBV30 with TRBJ1-1, with unresolved D. Trimming removed 4 bases at V and 1 base at J, with 10 bases between. This CDR3 has 13 amino acids. From germline, CDR1 is GTSNPN and CDR2 SVGIG (reference sequence). CDR3 loop: CAWTRIANTEAFF. The DNA of the CDR3 is TGTGCCTGGACTCGGATAGCGAACACTGAAGCTTTCTTT.

Details on this clone: Compared with germline, one end of the junction differs, possibly owing to a read error. This chain uses TRBV28 with TRBJ2-1; perhaps TRBD1 as D (5 bases). The length of the CDR3 is 14 residues. CDR1 and CDR2 (germline): MDHEN, SYDVKM. This CDR3 reads CASSSQASFNEQFF. The DNA of the CDR3 is TGTGCCAGCAGTTCACAGGCCTCCTTCAATGAGCAGTTCTTC.

The chain carries TRBV29-1 and TRBJ2-7, with a possible D match to TRBD1 (6 bases). The CDR3 totals 13 residues. The V gene lost 6 bases and the J gene lost 13 bases, with 25 bases spanning the gap. Germline CDR1 SQVTM, CDR2 ANQGSEA. As DNA, the CDR3 is TGCAGCGTAGCCCTAACACAGGGCTCCACACTCTACTTC. Translated: CSVALTQGSTLYF.

The chain has TRBV5-6 and TRBJ2-1; TRBD2 matches at 9 bases. This CDR3 contains 14 residues. The V gene end was trimmed by 4 bases and the J gene end by 7 bases; junction bases not matched to a gene: 6. CDR1 and CDR2 from the germline V gene are SGHDT and YYEEEE. The chain's CDR3 is CASSNGLAMNEQFF. CDR3 DNA sequence: TGTGCCAGCAGCAACGGACTAGCGATGAATGAGCAGTTCTTC. Variable domain in full (rest from reference TRBV5-6 and TRBJ2-1): DAGVTQSPTHLIKTRGQQVTLRCSPKSGHDTVSWYQQALGQGPQFIFQYYEEEERQRGNFPDRFSGHQFPNYSSELNVNALLLGDSALYLCASSNGLAMNEQFFGPGTRLTVL.

The chain combines TRBV2 with TRBJ1-2, with TRBD1 matching 7 bases. The CDR3 sequence is 13 residues long. From germline, CDR1 is SNHLY and CDR2 FYNNEI. The junction had 7 bases not matched to a gene; V was cut back by 6 bases and J by 6 bases. The CDR3 DNA reads TGTGCCAGCAGCCGACAGGGAGGAAATGGCTACACCTTC. Translation: CASSRQGGNGYTF. Looking up the rest from reference TRBV2 and TRBJ1-2 gives the full variable domain: EPEVTQTPSHQVTQMGQEVILRCVPISNHLYFYWYRQILGQKVEFLVSFYNNEISEKSEIFDDQFSVERPDGSNFTLKIRSTKLEDSAMYFCASSRQGGNGYTFGSGTRLTVV.

This clone was seen a handful of times. CDR3 region: CAWSVPGVPGNTIYF. Written as DNA, the CDR3 is TGTGCCTGGAGTGTTCCAGGGGTCCCTGGAAACACCATATATTTT. The V gene is TRBV30, the J gene TRBJ1-3, with D tentatively TRBD1 (6 bases). Trimming removed 0 bases at V and 2 bases at J, with 11 bases between. The germline V gene has CDR1 GTSNPN and CDR2 SVGIG (reference sequence). CDR3 length: 15 residues.

This chain joins TRBV2 and TRBJ2-3; no definite D call. The CDR3 extends over 11 amino acids. In germline, CDR1 is SNHLY, CDR2 FYNNEI. The V end was cut by 3 bases, the J end by 7 bases, with 5 bases between. CDR3 DNA sequence: TGTGCCAGCAGTGATTCAAATACGCAGTATTTT. The encoded protein is CASSDSNTQYF.

The V gene is TRBV15, the J gene TRBJ1-4; 9 positions match TRBD1. CDR1 and CDR2 from the germline V gene are LNHNV and YYDKDF (reference sequence). V shed 3 bases, J shed 3 bases, and the junction held 2 bases outside the gene matches. This CDR3 contains 15 residues. CDR3 amino acids: CATSSRDRANEKLFF. The CDR3 DNA reads TGTGCCACCAGCAGCCGGGACAGGGCTAATGAAAAACTGTTTTTT.

This clone was counted only a few times. The chain carries TRBV6-5 and TRBJ1-6; 7 nucleotides match TRBD1. V lost 6 bases and J lost 7; bases outside the gene matches: 6. CDR3 length: 14 residues. The germline V gene encodes CDR1 MNHEY and CDR2 SVGAGI. The CDR3 protein is CASRPGGRNSPLHF. For the CDR3, the DNA is TGTGCCAGCAGACCAGGGGGTAGGAATTCACCCCTCCACTTT.

In its sample, this clone was seen once. The V gene is TRBV14, the J gene TRBJ1-4, with D uncertain. This CDR3 has 15 residues. Trimming removed 1 base from V and 5 bases from J, with 11 bases in between. Looked up from germline, CDR1 is SGHDN and CDR2 is FVKESK. The CDR3 sequence is CASSQGGLINEKLFF. CDR3 nucleotide sequence: TGTGCCAGCAGCCAAGGAGGCTTGATCAATGAAAAACTGTTTTTT.

V usage is TRBV6-1 and J usage is TRBJ1-1; the D gene is possibly TRBD1 (6 bases). Germline loops: CDR1 MNHNS, CDR2 SASEGT. This CDR3 is built from 14 residues. Trimming removed 1 base from V and 2 bases from J, with 8 bases in between. The CDR3 DNA follows: TGTGCCAGCAGTGAAGGGACAGTTAACACTGAAGCTTTCTTT. The encoded protein is CASSEGTVNTEAFF.

CDR3 residues: CASRAGTASGNTIYF. The CDR3 DNA reads TGTGCCAGCAGGGCAGGGACAGCCTCTGGAAACACCATATATTTT. V gene TRBV28 combines with J gene TRBJ1-3; 7 bases map to TRBD1. Germline trimming cut 6 bases from V and 0 bases from J; bases unmatched to any gene: 5. The CDR3 consists of 15 residues. Germline CDR1 and CDR2: MDHEN and SYDVKM.

The chain links TRBV7-9 to TRBJ1-1; D uncertain. The germline V gene has CDR1 SEHNR and CDR2 FQNEAQ (reference sequence). The V and J ends lost 4 bases and 7 bases respectively, with 10 bases between them. CDR3 length equals 12 residues. The CDR3 nucleotides are TGTGCCAGCAGCTCGGACTGGGATGAAGCTTTCTTT. As protein: CASSSDWDEAFF.

This sequence joins TRBV4-1 and TRBJ1-5; a weak D match, TRBD1 (5 bases). The CDR3 is 18 residues long. Germline CDR1 and CDR2: MGHRA and YSYEKL. Between the trimmed V and J ends, which lost 4 bases and 0 bases, there was a span of 19 bases. For the CDR3, the DNA is TGCGCCAGCAGCCTAACATTTTTTGGAGGGGATAGCAATCAGCCCCAGCATTTT. It yields the protein CASSLTFFGGDSNQPQHF.

The table lists this clone with a count of one. The chain is built from TRBV29-1 and TRBJ2-7; possibly TRBD1 for D (6 bases). V was clipped by 4 bases and J by 4 bases, with 17 bases between them. Germline-derived CDR1 and CDR2 are SQVTM and ANQGSEA. There are 14 residues in the CDR3. The CDR3 loop reads CSVVQDRRPYEQYF. CDR3 nucleotides: TGCAGCGTTGTTCAGGACAGACGTCCTTACGAGCAGTACTTC.

The rearrangement uses TRBV5-4 and TRBJ2-6, with TRBD1 matching over 7 bases. V gave up 3 bases and J gave up 0 bases; unmatched junction bases: 9. CDR1 is SGHNT, CDR2 YYREEE, per germline (reference sequence). This CDR3 is 18 amino acids long. CDR3 sequence reads: CASSYPGQAFSGANVLTF. The CDR3 DNA is TGTGCCAGCAGCTATCCAGGACAGGCGTTCTCTGGGGCCAACGTCCTGACTTTC.